The 25 T cell receptor beta chains reported below all come from one sample, sequenced in a study of Ad26.COV2.S vaccination and SARS-CoV-2 variants. As for treatment: about 20 received Ad26.COV2.S at low or high dose, single or two shots; about 5 received placebo; per-sample allocation not given. The study sampled participants on day 63 after the first vaccine or placebo injection. Libraries were prepared by immunoSEQ multiplex PCR; TCRdb keeps only in-frame clonotypes and omits some of them. The sample records some 340,000 clones, about 82% being singletons. The starting material was peripheral blood, obtained in a trial of Ad26.COV2.S vaccine versus placebo. All receptors come from a person aged 18 to 65 who received the Ad26.COV2.S COVID-19 vaccine or a placebo.

The rearrangement links TRBV7-9 to TRBJ2-1; perhaps D is TRBD1 or TRBD2 (5 bases each). With 3 bases removed from V and 8 bases from J, the gap between germline ends came to 14 bases. The CDR3 length is 14 residues. CDR1 and CDR2 from the germline V gene are SEHNR and FQNEAQ (reference sequence). In nucleotides, the CDR3 is TGTGCCAGCAGCTTTAAGACAGTGCGGGATGAGCAGTTCTTC. Its translation is CASSFKTVRDEQFF.

The chain uses TRBV3-1 (or the pseudogene TRBV3-2) and TRBJ2-2; D unresolved. This CDR3 region has 12 residues. Trimming removed 6 bases at V and 5 bases at J, with 7 bases between. The germline V gene has CDR1 LGHDT and CDR2 YNNKEL (reference sequence). Here the CDR3 reads CASRKFTGELFF. The CDR3 DNA sequence: TGTGCCAGCAGAAAGTTTACCGGGGAGCTGTTTTTT.

This chain links TRBV12-3 or TRBV12-4 with TRBJ2-7; D uncertain. V gave up 4 bases and J gave up 0 bases, with 7 bases separating them. CDR3 length equals 13 residues. CDR3 loop: CASSWVSSYEQYF. In DNA form, the CDR3 reads TGTGCCAGCAGTTGGGTGAGCTCCTACGAGCAGTACTTC.

The V call is TRBV5-5, the J call TRBJ2-1; no definite D call. This CDR3 has 13 residues. The germline CDR1 and CDR2 sequences are SGHKS and YYEKEE (reference sequence). V was pared by 0 bases and J by 7 bases, with 8 bases between. The CDR3 DNA reads TGTGCCAGCAGCTTGGCGTGGGGAAATGAGCAGTTCTTC. Translation: CASSLAWGNEQFF.

This clone was observed a handful of times. V is TRBV7-2 and J is TRBJ2-1; 11 bases are shared with TRBD2. This CDR3 is 15 amino acids long. J gave up 8 bases and V 7 bases, and 10 bases lay outside the gene matches. Germline values: CDR1 SGHTA, CDR2 FQGNSA. CDR3 amino acids: CASTLRLAGTDEQFF. Written as DNA, the CDR3 is TGTGCCAGCACCCTACGACTAGCGGGGACGGATGAGCAGTTCTTC. Drawing the rest from reference TRBV7-2 and TRBJ2-1, the complete variable domain is GAGVSQSPSNKVTEKGKDVELRCDPISGHTALYWYRQSLGQGLEFLIYFQGNSAPDKSGLPSDRFSAERTGGSVSTLTIQRTQQEDSAVYLCASTLRLAGTDEQFFGPGTRLTVL.

This clone was seen many times. V gene TRBV18 combines with J gene TRBJ2-7; TRBD1 matches 8 bases. V lost 0 bases and J lost 5; bases outside the gene matches: 9. The CDR3 contains 16 residues. CDR1 is KGHSH and CDR2 is LQKENI in the germline V gene. DNA for the CDR3: TGTGCCAGCTCACCACCTTTAGGACAGGGCAGCGACGAGCAGTACTTC. Encoded protein: CASSPPLGQGSDEQYF.

The chain links TRBV7-9 to TRBJ2-5, with D possibly being TRBD2 (5 bases). The CDR3 covers 15 residues. V was cut by 4 bases and J by 3 bases, with 15 bases left in between. CDR1 and CDR2 from the germline V gene are SEHNR and FQNEAQ (reference sequence). The DNA for the CDR3 is TGTGCCAGCAGCTCCTGGAAAGCGAGGGAAGAGACCCAGTACTTC. Protein: CASSSWKAREETQYF.

J is TRBJ1-1 and V is TRBV12-5; TRBD1 aligns across 8 bases. The CDR3 contains 15 residues. Germline V gene data show CDR1 as LGHNT and CDR2 as FRNRAP. The V and J ends lost 0 bases and 5 bases, in that order; junction bases with no gene match: 5. CDR3 DNA sequence: TGTGCTAGTGGTTTGGTCGGACAGGGAGGAACTGAAGCTTTCTTT. Protein product: CASGLVGQGGTEAFF.

The chain is built from TRBV4-3 and TRBJ2-7; TRBD2 matches at 7 bases. Unmatched junction bases numbered 8, after V lost 0 bases and J lost 6 bases. Germline lookup yields CDR1 LGHNA and CDR2 YSLEER. The CDR3 covers 15 residues. Written as DNA, the CDR3 is TGCGCCAGCAGCCAAGATACAGGACTAGTAAGCGAGCAGTACTTC. Its translation: CASSQDTGLVSEQYF.

This chain connects TRBV5-1 to TRBJ2-5, with D unclear. The V gene's germline CDR1 is SGHRS and CDR2 YFSETQ. The CDR3 length is 18 residues. Deletions cut 3 bases from V and 2 bases from J, with 23 bases between. Here the CDR3 DNA reads TGCGCCAGCAGCTCTACGGGTGCGGAGAGGATCTCACAAGAGACCCAGTACTTC. Translation: CASSSTGAERISQETQYF.

The chain has TRBV2 and TRBJ1-4; TRBD1 might be the D (6 bases). This CDR3 region has 14 residues. In germline, CDR1 is SNHLY, CDR2 FYNNEI. With 5 bases removed from V and 2 bases from J, the gap between germline ends came to 9 bases. The CDR3 DNA reads TGTGCCAGCAGTCCAGGGGATACTAATGAAAAACTGTTTTTT. Protein sequence: CASSPGDTNEKLFF. Looking up the rest from reference TRBV2 and TRBJ1-4 gives the full variable domain: EPEVTQTPSHQVTQMGQEVILRCVPISNHLYFYWYRQILGQKVEFLVSFYNNEISEKSEIFDDQFSVERPDGSNFTLKIRSTKLEDSAMYFCASSPGDTNEKLFFGSGTQLSVL.

The rearrangement joins TRBV9 to TRBJ1-6, with D uncertain. Germline V lookup: CDR1 SGDLS, CDR2 YYNGEE. This CDR3 is built from 15 residues. The V gene lost 4 bases and the J gene lost 8 bases, with 16 bases spanning the gap. The DNA for the CDR3 is TGTGCCAGCAGCCCCCTTTCGAAAGGCGATTCACCCCTCCACTTT. Translation gives CASSPLSKGDSPLHF.

This clone has a single count. This sequence joins TRBV3-1 (or the pseudogene TRBV3-2) and TRBJ1-1; the D is unclear. The CDR3 runs 14 residues. Trimming shortened V by 4 bases and J by 1 base, and 10 bases separated the two germline ends. The germline V gene encodes CDR1 LGHDT and CDR2 YNNKEL (reference sequence). The CDR3 sequence is CASSRRGENTEAFF. In DNA, the CDR3 is TGTGCCAGCAGCCGGCGAGGCGAGAACACTGAAGCTTTCTTT.

This clone was picked up one time. The chain joins TRBV29-1 to TRBJ2-2; 9 bases align to TRBD1. Germline V gene sequence: CDR1 SQVTM, CDR2 ANQGSEA. The CDR3 contains 14 residues. The ends lost 2 bases at V and 7 bases at J; junction bases unmatched: 5. Here the CDR3 DNA reads TGCAGCGTTGAAAGGGACAGGGAGGACGGGGAGCTGTTTTTT. It yields the protein CSVERDREDGELFF.

The chain uses TRBV7-3 and TRBJ1-1; D is ambiguous. Germline V gene data show CDR1 as SGHTA and CDR2 as FQGTGA. Between the trimmed V and J ends, which lost 2 bases and 4 bases, there was a span of 11 bases. There are 14 residues in the CDR3. The CDR3, as DNA: TGTGCCAGCAGCTTATCCCCCGCGGGCACTGAAGCTTTCTTT. Its translation: CASSLSPAGTEAFF.

This chain connects TRBV5-6 to TRBJ1-4; possible D gene TRBD1, 6 bases. Germline-derived CDR1 and CDR2 are SGHDT and YYEEEE. Trimming cost V 5 bases and J 7 bases, with 24 bases left between them. The CDR3 is 17 amino acids. CDR3 bases: TGTGCCAGCAGTTATATCTCACAGGGCAAATTTACTGAAAAACTGTTTTTT. This sequence encodes CASSYISQGKFTEKLFF.

The rearrangement links TRBV3-1 (or the pseudogene TRBV3-2) to TRBJ1-6, with D hard to call. Germline V CDR1 and CDR2: LGHDT, YNNKEL (reference sequence). Deletions cut 3 bases from V and 8 bases from J, with 11 bases between. The length of the CDR3 is 14 residues. CDR3 region: CASSHSGGDSPLHF. CDR3 in DNA: TGTGCCAGCAGCCACTCGGGCGGGGATTCACCCCTCCACTTT.

The rearrangement joins TRBV24-1 to TRBJ2-1; tentatively, D is TRBD2 (7 bases). CDR3 length equals 14 residues. V was shortened by 2 bases and J by 10 bases, with 14 bases between the two germline ends. In germline, CDR1 is KGHDR, CDR2 SFDVKD. CDR3 residues: CATSDSGGTNEQFF. Written as DNA, the CDR3 is TGTGCCACCAGTGATTCGGGGGGCACAAACGAGCAGTTCTTC.

With respect to this clone: A read error may be the cause here, since a much bigger clone is one base away. This sample includes further DNA sequences coding for the same CDR3. The V and J genes are TRBV6-1 and TRBJ2-2; D not certain. CDR1 MNHNS and CDR2 SASEGT come from the germline V gene. The CDR3 is 14 amino acids. Trimming left V 1 base short and J 0 bases short, with 3 bases between. The CDR3 loop reads CASSEGANTGELFF. The CDR3 DNA sequence: TGTGCCAGCAGTGAAGGGGCGAACACCGGGGAGCTGTTTTTT.

The chain combines TRBV19 with TRBJ2-3; 7 positions agree with TRBD1. CDR1 and CDR2 (germline): LNHDA, SQIVND (reference sequence). The CDR3 runs 14 residues. The V segment lost 7 bases and the J segment 0 bases; nucleotides outside the gene matches: 4. The CDR3 is CASTGTASTDTQYF. CDR3 sequence (DNA): TGTGCCAGTACCGGGACAGCTAGCACAGATACGCAGTATTTT.

The J gene is TRBJ1-1, the V gene TRBV27; D not resolved. The CDR3 loop spans 15 amino acids. V lost 8 bases to trimming and J lost 5 bases, with 21 bases between them. Germline V lookup: CDR1 MNHEY, CDR2 SMNVEV (reference sequence). The chain's CDR3 is CASLPTTSRRTEAFF. Here the CDR3 DNA reads TGTGCCAGCCTCCCCACAACGTCTCGCCGGACTGAAGCTTTCTTT.

V usage is TRBV14 and J usage is TRBJ2-1; D is unresolved. Trimming took off 1 base at V and 8 bases at J, with 18 bases between the two ends. The CDR3 is 16 amino acids. CDR1 is SGHDN and CDR2 is FVKESK in the germline V gene. In DNA form, the CDR3 reads TGTGCCAGCAGCCAAGGACGGACCAATCAACGGGATGAGCAGTTCTTC. It yields the protein CASSQGRTNQRDEQFF.

The rearrangement links TRBV20-1 to TRBJ2-5, with 11 bases aligning to TRBD2. Germline CDR1 is DFQATT and CDR2 is SNEGSKA (reference sequence). This CDR3 spans 11 amino acids. The CDR3 is CRGTSGETQYF. The CDR3 DNA reads TGCAGGGGGACTAGCGGAGAGACCCAGTACTTC.

CDR3 amino acids: CAWGDRGTEAFF. CDR3 nucleotides: TGTGCCTGGGGGGACAGAGGAACTGAAGCTTTCTTT. The chain combines TRBV30 with TRBJ1-1, with 7 positions matching TRBD1. The germline CDR1 and CDR2 sequences are GTSNPN and SVGIG (reference sequence). The CDR3 totals 12 residues. With 5 bases clipped from V and 5 bases from J, the junction kept 5 bases outside the gene matches. The whole variable domain, remainder taken from reference TRBV30 and TRBJ1-1, is SQTIHQWPATLVQPVGSPLSLECTVEGTSNPNLYWYRQAAGRGLQLLFYSVGIGQISSEVPQNLSASRPQDRQFILSSKKLLLSDSGFYLCAWGDRGTEAFFGQGTRLTVV.

Only one count was recorded for this clone. This chain connects TRBV7-3 to TRBJ2-3, with a possible D match to TRBD1 (7 bases). This CDR3 region has 14 residues. Trimming cost V 3 bases and J 4 bases, with 11 bases left between them. Germline V gives CDR1 SGHTA, CDR2 FQGTGA. The CDR3 DNA sequence: TGTGCCAGCAGCTTCCAGGGGGGCCCAGATACGCAGTATTTT. Encoded protein: CASSFQGGPDTQYF.